This TCR beta chain was observed in a study of graft-versus-host responses after intestinal transplantation. The wider study: Multivisceral, liver-intestinal, or isolated intestinal transplants were given to recipients.

Germline CDR1 MNHNS, CDR2 SASEGT. V was pared by 4 bases and J by 6 bases, with 16 bases between. The CDR3 covers 15 residues. This clone was picked up a small number of times. Using immunoSEQ multiplex PCR, the repertoire was profiled, and TCRdb retains in-frame clones only, with some absent. The table includes about 20,000 clones, over 35% detected once. The study's findings and limits: Levels of circulating GvH clones at their peak were associated with early post-transplant HvG declines.

Irradiated stimulators labeled with violet dye, 200,000 in number, were plated with 200,000 CFSE-labeled responders. Cell sorting after the reaction yielded proliferating CFSE-low CD3+CD4+ and CD3+CD8+ responders. Sequenced here: alloreactive CD4+ T cells from a mixed lymphocyte reaction culture, sampled before intestinal transplant. Regarding subset: CFSE-low proliferating T cells sorted from approximately 6-day pre-transplant mixed lymphocyte reaction (GvH or HvG direction). The sequence came from a human patient who received an intestinal transplant. The rearrangement links TRBV6-1 to TRBJ1-5; tentatively, D is TRBD1 (6 bases). CDR3 protein: CASSVQGTPGQPQHF. CDR3 nucleotide sequence: TGTGCCAGCAGTGTTCAGGGGACCCCCGGTCAGCCCCAGCATTTT.